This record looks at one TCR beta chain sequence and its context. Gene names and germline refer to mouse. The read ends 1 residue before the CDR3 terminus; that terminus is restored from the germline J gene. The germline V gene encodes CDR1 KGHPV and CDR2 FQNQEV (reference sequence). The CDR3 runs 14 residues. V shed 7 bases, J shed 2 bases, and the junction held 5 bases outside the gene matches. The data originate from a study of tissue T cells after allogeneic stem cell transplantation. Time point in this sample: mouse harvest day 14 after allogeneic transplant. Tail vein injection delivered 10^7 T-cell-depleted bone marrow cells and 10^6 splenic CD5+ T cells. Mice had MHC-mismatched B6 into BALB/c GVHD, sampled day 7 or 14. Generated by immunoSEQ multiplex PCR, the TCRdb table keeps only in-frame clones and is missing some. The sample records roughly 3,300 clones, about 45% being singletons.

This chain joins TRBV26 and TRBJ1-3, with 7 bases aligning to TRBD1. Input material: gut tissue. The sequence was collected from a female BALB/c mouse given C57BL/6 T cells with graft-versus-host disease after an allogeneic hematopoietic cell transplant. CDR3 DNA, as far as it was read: TGTGCCAGCACCGTGACAGGGACTGGAAATACGCTCTAT. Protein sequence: CASTVTGTGNTLY. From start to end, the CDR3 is CASTVTGTGNTLYF.